This TCR beta chain was sequenced for a study of blood T cell repertoires in COVID-19. Study information: PBMCs, B-cell-depleted T cells, or T cells were the source of the cDNA or gDNA that made up the material.

Those who participated ranged in age from 18 to 89 years and resided in approximately 23 US areas. As handled by the study authors: Amplification with reference gene primers provided the estimates of nucleated cell counts. Clones were sequenced by immunoSEQ multiplex PCR, and TCRdb holds only the in-frame ones, with some missing. That table is the source of V, J and clone size, and D and trimming were worked out from the DNA. This table holds under 200,000 clones, around 85% found once. CDR3 length equals 16 residues. J lost 5 bases, V lost 1 base, and 8 bases had no gene match. Germline loops: CDR1 SGHVS, CDR2 FNYEAQ.

The chain recombines TRBV7-6 with TRBJ1-3, with 7 bases lining up with TRBD1. This TCR came from a woman between 40 and 55 years old with acute COVID-19. Material for sequencing was PBMCs or T cells enriched from blood (not recorded which). The chain's CDR3 is CASSLETGPIRNTIYF. Written as DNA, the CDR3 is TGTGCCAGCAGCTTAGAGACAGGGCCTATAAGAAACACCATATATTTT.